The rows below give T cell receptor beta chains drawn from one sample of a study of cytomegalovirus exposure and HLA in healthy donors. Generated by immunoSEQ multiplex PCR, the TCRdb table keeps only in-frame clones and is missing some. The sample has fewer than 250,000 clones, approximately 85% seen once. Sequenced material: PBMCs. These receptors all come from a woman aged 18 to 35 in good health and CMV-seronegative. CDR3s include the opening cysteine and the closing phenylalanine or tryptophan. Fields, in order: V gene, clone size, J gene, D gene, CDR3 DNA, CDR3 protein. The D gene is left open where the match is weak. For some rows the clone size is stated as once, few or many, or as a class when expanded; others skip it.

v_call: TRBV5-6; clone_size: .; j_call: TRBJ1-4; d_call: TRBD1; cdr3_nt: TGTGCCAGCAGCTGGGGACAGAGTAATGAAAAACTGTTTTTT; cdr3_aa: CASSWGQSNEKLFF
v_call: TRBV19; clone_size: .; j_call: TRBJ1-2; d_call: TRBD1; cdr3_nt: TGTGCCAGTAGGGGAGGGACAGGGGGCGTGTATGGCTACACCTTC; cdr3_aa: CASRGGTGGVYGYTF
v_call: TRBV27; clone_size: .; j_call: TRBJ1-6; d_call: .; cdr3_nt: TGTGCCAGCAGTCTTCTTAGCCAACCCCTCCACTTT; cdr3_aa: CASSLLSQPLHF
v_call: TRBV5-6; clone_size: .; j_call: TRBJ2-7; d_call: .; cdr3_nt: TGTGCCAGCAGCTTGGGCAGCGGAGGGGCCCTGGGCGAGCAGTACTTC; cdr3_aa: CASSLGSGGALGEQYF
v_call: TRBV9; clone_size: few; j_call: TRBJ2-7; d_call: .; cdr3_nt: TGTGCCAGCAGCGTAGTCAAGATTGTGAATTGTCTATCCTTC; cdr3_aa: CASSVVKIVNCLSF
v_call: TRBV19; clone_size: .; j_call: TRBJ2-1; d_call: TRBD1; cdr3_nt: TGTGCCAGTACCCCAGGACAGGTCCTAAGGGACGAGCAGTTCTTC; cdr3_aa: CASTPGQVLRDEQFF
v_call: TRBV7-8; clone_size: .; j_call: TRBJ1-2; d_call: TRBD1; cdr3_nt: TGTGCCAGCAGCGAGGGACAGGGGAGGTATAACTATGGCTACACCTTC; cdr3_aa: CASSEGQGRYNYGYTF
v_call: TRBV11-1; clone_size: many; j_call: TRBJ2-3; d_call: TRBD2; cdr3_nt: TGTGCCAGCAGCTCCGAGGGACTAGCGTCAGATACGCAGTATTTT; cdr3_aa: CASSSEGLASDTQYF
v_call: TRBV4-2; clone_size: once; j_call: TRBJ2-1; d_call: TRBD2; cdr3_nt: TGTGCCAGCAGCCAAGAGCTACAGACTAGCGGGTTTATTAATGAGCAGTTCTTC; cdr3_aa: CASSQELQTSGFINEQFF
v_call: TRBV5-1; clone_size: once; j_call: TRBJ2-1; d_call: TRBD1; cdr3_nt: TGCGCCAGCAGCTCACCGGACAGGGCCTACAATGAGCAGTTCTTC; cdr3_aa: CASSSPDRAYNEQFF
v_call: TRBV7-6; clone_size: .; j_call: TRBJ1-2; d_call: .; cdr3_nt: TGTGCCAGCGCCCTTGACGCCAGGACTAACTATGGCTACACCTTC; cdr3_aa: CASALDARTNYGYTF
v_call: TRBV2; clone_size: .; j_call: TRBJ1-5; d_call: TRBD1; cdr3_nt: TGTGCCAGCAGGACAGGGATTTTTCAGCCCCAGCATTTT; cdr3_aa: CASRTGIFQPQHF
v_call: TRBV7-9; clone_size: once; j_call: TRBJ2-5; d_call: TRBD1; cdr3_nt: TGTGCCAGCAGCCGAACAGGGGGCGAGCAGACCCAGTACTTC; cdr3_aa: CASSRTGGEQTQYF
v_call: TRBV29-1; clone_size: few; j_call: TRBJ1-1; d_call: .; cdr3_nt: TGCAGCGTCGCCCCGACGAGGGGGACGGGCACTGAAGCTTTCTTT; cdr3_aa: CSVAPTRGTGTEAFF
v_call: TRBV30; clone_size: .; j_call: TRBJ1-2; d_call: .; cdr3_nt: TGTGCCTGGAGGTCCCAGGTCGAGACGGGGACCTTC; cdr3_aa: CAWRSQVETGTF
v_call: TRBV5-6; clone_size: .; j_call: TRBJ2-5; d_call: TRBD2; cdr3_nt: TGTGCCAGCAGTCGGAGCGGGGGGCCTCAAGAGACCCAGTACTTC; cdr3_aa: CASSRSGGPQETQYF
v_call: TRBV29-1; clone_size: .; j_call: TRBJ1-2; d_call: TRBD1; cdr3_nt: TGCAGCGCTTATACAGGGGGGAACTATGGCTACACCTTC; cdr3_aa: CSAYTGGNYGYTF
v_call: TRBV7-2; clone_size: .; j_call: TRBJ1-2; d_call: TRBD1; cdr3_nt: TGTGCCAGCAGCTTAGATCATACGGGACAGGGGGCGGGTGGCTACACCTTC; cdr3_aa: CASSLDHTGQGAGGYTF
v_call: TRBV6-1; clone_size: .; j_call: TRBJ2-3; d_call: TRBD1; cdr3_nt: TGTGCCAGCAGTGAAGTCGTGCACAGGGGGGCAGATACGCAGTATTTT; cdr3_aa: CASSEVVHRGADTQYF
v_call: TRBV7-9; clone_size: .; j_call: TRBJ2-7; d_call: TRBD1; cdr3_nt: TGTGCCAGCAGCCATGGGGACAGGGACTACGAGCAGTACTTC; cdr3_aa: CASSHGDRDYEQYF
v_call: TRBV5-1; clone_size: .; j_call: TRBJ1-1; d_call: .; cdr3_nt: TGCGCCAGCAGCTCAATCGACATGGGAGTGAACACTGAAGCTTTCTTT; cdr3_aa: CASSSIDMGVNTEAFF
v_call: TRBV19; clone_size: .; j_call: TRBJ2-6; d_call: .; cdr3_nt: TGTGCCGCCTCGGAGGGCTCTGGGGCCAACGTCCTGACTTTC; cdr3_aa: CAASEGSGANVLTF
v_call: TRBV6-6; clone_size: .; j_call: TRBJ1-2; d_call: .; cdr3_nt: TGTGCCAGCAGTTATTCGGCAGGGAACTATGGCTACACCTTC; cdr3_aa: CASSYSAGNYGYTF
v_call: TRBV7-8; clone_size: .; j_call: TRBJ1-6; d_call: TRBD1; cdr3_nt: TGTGCCAGCAGCAGCGGACAGGGTCGATCACCCCTCCACTTT; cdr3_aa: CASSSGQGRSPLHF
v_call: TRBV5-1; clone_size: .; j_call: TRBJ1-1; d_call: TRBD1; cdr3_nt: TGCGCCAGCAGCGATATGACAGGGATGAAGGCTGAAGCTTTCTTT; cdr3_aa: CASSDMTGMKAEAFF
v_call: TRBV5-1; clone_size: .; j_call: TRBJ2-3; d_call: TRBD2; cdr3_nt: TGCGCCAGCAGCACCTCGAAGCTGGAGCGGGGGGCTAGGACCCGCACAGATACGCAGTATTTT; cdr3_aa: CASSTSKLERGARTRTDTQYF
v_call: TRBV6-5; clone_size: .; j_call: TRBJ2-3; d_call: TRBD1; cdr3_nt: TGTGCCAGCAGCCGGGACAGGGGGCATACGCAGTATTTT; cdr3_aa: CASSRDRGHTQYF
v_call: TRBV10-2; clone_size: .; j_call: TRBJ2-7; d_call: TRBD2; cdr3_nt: TGCGCCAGCAGGCCCCCGACTAGCGGGAGTGTTTACGAGCAGTACTTC; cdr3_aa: CASRPPTSGSVYEQYF
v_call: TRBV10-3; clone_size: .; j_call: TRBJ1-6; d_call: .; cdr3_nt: TGTGCCATCAGTGGTAACAGGGAAAATTCACCCCTCCACTTT; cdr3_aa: CAISGNRENSPLHF
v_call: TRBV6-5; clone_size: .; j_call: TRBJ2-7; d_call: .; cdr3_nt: TGTGCCAGCAGCTTTAGCGGCACCACCTCTAGGGAGCAGTACTTC; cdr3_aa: CASSFSGTTSREQYF
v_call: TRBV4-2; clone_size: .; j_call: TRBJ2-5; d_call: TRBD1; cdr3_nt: TGTGCCAGCAGCCAAGACAGGGGGCGAGAGACCCAGTACTTC; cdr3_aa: CASSQDRGRETQYF
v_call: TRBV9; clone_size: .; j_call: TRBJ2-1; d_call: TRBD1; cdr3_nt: TGTGCCAGCAGCGTAGCGGCCGGGACAGGGAACAATGAGCAGTTCTTC; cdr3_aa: CASSVAAGTGNNEQFF
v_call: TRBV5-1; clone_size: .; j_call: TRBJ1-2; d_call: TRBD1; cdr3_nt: TGCGCCAGCAGCCAAAATCCCGGGACAGGGGACGGCTACACCTTC; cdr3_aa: CASSQNPGTGDGYTF
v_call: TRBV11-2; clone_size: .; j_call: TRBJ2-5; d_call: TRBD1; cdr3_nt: TGTGCCAGCAGTCTCAGGGGGCTACAAGAGACCCAGTACTTC; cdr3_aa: CASSLRGLQETQYF
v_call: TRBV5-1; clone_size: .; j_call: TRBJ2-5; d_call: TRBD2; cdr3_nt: TGCGCCAGCAGCCTCCGGGGGGTCCAAGAGACCCAGTACTTC; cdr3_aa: CASSLRGVQETQYF
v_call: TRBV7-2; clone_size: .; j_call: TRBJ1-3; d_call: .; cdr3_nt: TGTGCCAGCAGCCCCTGGGCAAACTCTGGAAACACCATATATTTT; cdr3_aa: CASSPWANSGNTIYF
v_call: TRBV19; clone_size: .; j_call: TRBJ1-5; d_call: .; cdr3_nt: TGTGCCAGTCGGGAACAGGGTTGGAATCAGCCCCAGCATTTT; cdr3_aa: CASREQGWNQPQHF
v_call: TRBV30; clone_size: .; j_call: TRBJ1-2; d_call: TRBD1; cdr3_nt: TGTGCCCAACGACAGGGGGGAGGCGGCTACACCTTC; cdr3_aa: CAQRQGGGGYTF
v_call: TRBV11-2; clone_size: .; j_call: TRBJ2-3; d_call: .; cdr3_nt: TGTGCCAGCAGCCGGCGGGGCGGCCAATTAGATACGCAGTATTTT; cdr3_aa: CASSRRGGQLDTQYF
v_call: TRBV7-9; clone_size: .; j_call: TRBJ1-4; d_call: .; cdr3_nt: TGTGCCAGCAGCCCACAGGCCCCCAATAATGAAAAACTGTTTTTT; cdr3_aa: CASSPQAPNNEKLFF
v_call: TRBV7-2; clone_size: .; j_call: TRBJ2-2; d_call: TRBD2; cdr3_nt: TGTGCCAGCAGCTTAGCGGGAGGGCCGGACACCGGGGAGCTGTTTTTT; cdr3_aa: CASSLAGGPDTGELFF
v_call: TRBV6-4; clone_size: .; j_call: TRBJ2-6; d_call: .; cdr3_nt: TGTGCCAGCAGTGACAGGGGGAGTGGGGCTGGGGCCAACGTCCTGACTTTC; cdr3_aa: CASSDRGSGAGANVLTF
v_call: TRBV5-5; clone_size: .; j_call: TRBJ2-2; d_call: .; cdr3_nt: TGTGCCAGCAGCTCAGTTGCAGGGGTTGGGACCGGGGAGCTGTTTTTT; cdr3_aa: CASSSVAGVGTGELFF
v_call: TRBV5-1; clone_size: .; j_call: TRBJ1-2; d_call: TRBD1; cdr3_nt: TGCGCCAGCAGCCTACGGACAGGAGCTAACTATGGCTACACCTTC; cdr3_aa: CASSLRTGANYGYTF
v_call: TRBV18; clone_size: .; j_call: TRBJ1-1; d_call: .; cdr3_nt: TGTGCCAGCTCACCACCGTCGATCGGCACTGAAGCTTTCTTT; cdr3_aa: CASSPPSIGTEAFF
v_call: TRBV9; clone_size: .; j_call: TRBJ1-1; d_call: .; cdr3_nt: TGTGCCAGCAGCGTAGTTGACAGGCTTAACACTGAAGCTTTCTTT; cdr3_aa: CASSVVDRLNTEAFF
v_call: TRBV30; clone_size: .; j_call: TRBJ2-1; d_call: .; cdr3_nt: TGTGCCTGGGAGCCGGCCCAGGGGTATGAGCAGTTCTTC; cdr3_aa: CAWEPAQGYEQFF
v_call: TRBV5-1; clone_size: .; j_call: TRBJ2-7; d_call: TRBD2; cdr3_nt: TGCGCCAGCAGCTCCCGGGGACTAGCGGGAGAGTTCCTGATTAGGGAGCAGTACTTC; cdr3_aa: CASSSRGLAGEFLIREQYF